The rows below give T cell receptor beta chains drawn from one sample of a study of T cell repertoires in cytomegalovirus infection. TCRdb redid the calling of the reads with MiXCR, one entry per CDR3 protein. The sample includes about 740,000 distinct CDR3 sequences, approximately 34% seen only once; the top ten take roughly 2.9%. The sequenced sample was PBMCs. The receptors were sampled from a human donor in good health (CMV status not recorded). Some clones in this sample may be carry-over from other donors' samples. Both conserved end residues are part of each CDR3. D genes are given only for firm matches. The listing skips clone size in some rows; elsewhere it reads once, few, many or a size class.

D gene,CDR3 length,clone size,J gene,V gene,CDR3 protein,CDR3 DNA
-,13,many,TRBJ2-7,TRBV7-6,CASSFSGFYEQYF,TGTGCCAGCAGCTTTTCGGGGTTCTACGAGCAGTACTTC
-,15,few,TRBJ1-5,TRBV7-9,CASSRGEGMDQPQHF,TGTGCCAGCAGCCGCGGGGAGGGGATGGATCAGCCCCAGCATTTT
TRBD1,21,-,TRBJ2-1,TRBV3-1,CASSQDLRGTGGDLSYNEQFF,TGTGCCAGCAGCCAAGATCTCAGGGGGACAGGGGGGGACCTCTCCTACAATGAGCAGTTCTTC
-,15,-,TRBJ2-5,TRBV5-6,CASGPSELLGETQYF,TGTGCCAGCGGGCCTAGCGAACTCCTGGGGGAGACCCAGTACTTC
-,14,-,TRBJ1-6,TRBV28,CASSEGSVNSPLHF,TGTGCCAGCAGTGAGGGGTCGGTGAATTCACCCCTCCACTTT
-,14,once,TRBJ1-5,TRBV2,CASSTPMGNQPQHF,TGTGCCAGCAGTACCCCCATGGGCAATCAGCCCCAGCATTTT
TRBD1,13,-,TRBJ1-1,TRBV12-3/TRBV12-4,CARSYRGGTESFF,TGTGCCAGAAGTTACAGGGGTGGAACTGAATCTTTCTTT
-,14,-,TRBJ1-1,TRBV20-1,CSSAKQVVNTEAFF,TGCAGTTCTGCCAAACAGGTTGTGAACACTGAAGCTTTCTTT
-,15,-,TRBJ2-5,TRBV4-1,CASSQESRGRETQYF,TGCGCCAGCAGCCAAGAATCTCGGGGACGGGAGACCCAGTACTTC
TRBD1,16,many,TRBJ1-1,TRBV7-6,CASSLGSQGAHTEAFF,TGTGCCAGCAGCTTAGGTAGTCAGGGGGCCCACACTGAAGCTTTCTTT
-,14,-,TRBJ2-2,TRBV27,CASSLGLGLGELFF,TGTGCCAGCAGTTTAGGTTTGGGGCTCGGGGAGCTGTTTTTT
-,14,-,TRBJ1-1,TRBV15,CATSRRQRRTEAFF,TGTGCCACCAGCAGAAGACAGCGGCGCACTGAAGCTTTCTTT
-,16,few,TRBJ2-4,TRBV12-3/TRBV12-4,CASSLAPRGGLNIQYF,TGTGCCAGCAGTTTAGCCCCGAGGGGGGGGCTGAACATTCAGTACTTC
-,15,many,TRBJ1-4,TRBV7-2,CASSLGFPAREKLFF,TGTGCCAGCAGCTTAGGGTTTCCGGCTCGAGAAAAACTGTTTTTT
-,15,-,TRBJ2-3,TRBV20-1,CSADFPGPRDDTQYF,TGCAGTGCAGATTTCCCGGGACCACGAGACGATACGCAGTATTTT
-,18,few,TRBJ1-6,TRBV7-9,CASSLDWRGTGRNSPLHF,TGTGCCAGCAGCTTAGACTGGCGAGGGACGGGGAGGAATTCACCCCTCCACTTT
TRBD1,15,many,TRBJ1-2,TRBV7-2,CASSDRDSANYGYTF,TGTGCCAGCAGCGATCGGGACAGCGCTAACTATGGCTACACCTTC
TRBD1,15,-,TRBJ1-1,TRBV20-1,CSARAGGALNTEAFF,TGCAGTGCTAGAGCAGGGGGCGCATTGAACACTGAAGCTTTCTTT
TRBD1,19,few,TRBJ1-5,TRBV12-3/TRBV12-4,CASRSGPRTGEHSNQPQHF,TGTGCCAGCAGGTCTGGCCCGCGCACAGGGGAACATAGCAATCAGCCCCAGCATTTT
-,15,few,TRBJ2-2,TRBV7-3,CASSLTRSNTGELFF,TGTGCCAGCAGCTTAACGAGGTCCAACACCGGGGAGCTGTTTTTT
-,17,-,TRBJ1-2,TRBV4-1,CASSQDFRPLPPYGYTF,TGCGCCAGCAGCCAAGATTTCCGTCCTCTTCCCCCTTATGGCTACACCTTC
TRBD2,14,-,TRBJ2-7,TRBV19,CASMETSGRYEQYF,TGTGCCAGTATGGAGACTAGCGGGAGATACGAGCAGTACTTC
-,15,many,TRBJ2-1,TRBV7-2,CASSPAGSRPDEQFF,TGTGCCAGCAGCCCCGCAGGGTCACGGCCGGATGAGCAGTTCTTC
-,15,-,TRBJ2-1,TRBV14,CASSQGQGSAAEQFF,TGTGCCAGCAGCCAAGGCCAGGGTTCTGCGGCTGAGCAGTTCTTC